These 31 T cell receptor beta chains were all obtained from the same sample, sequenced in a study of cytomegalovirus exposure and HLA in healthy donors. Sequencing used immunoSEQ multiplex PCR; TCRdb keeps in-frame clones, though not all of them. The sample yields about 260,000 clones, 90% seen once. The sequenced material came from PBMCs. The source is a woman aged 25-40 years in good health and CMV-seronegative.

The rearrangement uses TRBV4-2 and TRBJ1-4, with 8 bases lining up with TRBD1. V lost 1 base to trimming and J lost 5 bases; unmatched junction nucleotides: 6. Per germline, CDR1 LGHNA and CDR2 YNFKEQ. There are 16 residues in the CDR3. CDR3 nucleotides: TGTGCCAGCAGCCAAGTCTTCCAGGGGGCGAATGAAAAACTGTTTTTT. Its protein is CASSQVFQGANEKLFF.

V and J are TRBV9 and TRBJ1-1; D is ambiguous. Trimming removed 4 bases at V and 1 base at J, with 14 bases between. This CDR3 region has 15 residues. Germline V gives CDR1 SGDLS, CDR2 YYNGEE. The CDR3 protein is CASSPNPTGNTEAFF. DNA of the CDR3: TGTGCCAGCAGCCCGAACCCAACGGGGAACACTGAAGCTTTCTTT.

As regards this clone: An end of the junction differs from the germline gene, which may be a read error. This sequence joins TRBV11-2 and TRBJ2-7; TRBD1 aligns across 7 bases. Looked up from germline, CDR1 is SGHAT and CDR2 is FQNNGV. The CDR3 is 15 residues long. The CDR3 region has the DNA TGTGCCAGCAGCCTAGACAGGGTATGGATCGACGAGCAGTACTTC. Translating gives CASSLDRVWIDEQYF.

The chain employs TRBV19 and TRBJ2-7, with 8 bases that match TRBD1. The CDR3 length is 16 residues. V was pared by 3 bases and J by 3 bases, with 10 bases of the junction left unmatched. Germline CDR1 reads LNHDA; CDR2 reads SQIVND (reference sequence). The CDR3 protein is CASSIAHGTGDYEQYF. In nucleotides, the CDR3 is TGTGCCAGTAGTATCGCCCACGGGACAGGTGACTACGAGCAGTACTTC.

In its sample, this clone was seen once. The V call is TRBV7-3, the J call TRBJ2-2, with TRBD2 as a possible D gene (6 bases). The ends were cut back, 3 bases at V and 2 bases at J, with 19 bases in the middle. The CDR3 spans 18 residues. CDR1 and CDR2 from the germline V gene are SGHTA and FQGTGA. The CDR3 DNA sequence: TGTGCCAGCAGCTTTCGTCCAGGGACTCTAAAAAACACCGGGGAGCTGTTTTTT. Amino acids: CASSFRPGTLKNTGELFF.

The CDR3 is CASSEPGYGYTF. The CDR3 DNA is TGTGCCAGCAGTGAACCTGGATATGGCTACACCTTC. The rearrangement uses TRBV6-1 and TRBJ1-2, with D hard to call. V was clipped by 2 bases and J by 5 bases, with 6 bases between them. This CDR3 spans 12 amino acids. Germline CDR1 reads MNHNS; CDR2 reads SASEGT.

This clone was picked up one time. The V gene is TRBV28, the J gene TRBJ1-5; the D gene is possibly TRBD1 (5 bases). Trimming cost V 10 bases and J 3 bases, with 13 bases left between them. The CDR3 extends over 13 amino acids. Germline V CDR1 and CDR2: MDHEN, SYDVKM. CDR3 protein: CAIRGGHNQPQHF. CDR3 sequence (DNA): TGTGCCATCCGGGGAGGACACAATCAGCCCCAGCATTTT. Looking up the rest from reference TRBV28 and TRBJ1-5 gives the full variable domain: DVKVTQSSRYLVKRTGEKVFLECVQDMDHENMFWYRQDPGLGLRLIYFSYDVKMKEKGDIPEGYSVSREKKERFSLILESASTNQTSMYLCAIRGGHNQPQHFGDGTRLSIL.

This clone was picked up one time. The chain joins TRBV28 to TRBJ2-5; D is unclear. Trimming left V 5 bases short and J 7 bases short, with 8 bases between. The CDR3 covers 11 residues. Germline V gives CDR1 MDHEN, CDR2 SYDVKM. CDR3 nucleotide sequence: TGTGCCAGCAGTCCCAGGACGACCCAGTACTTC. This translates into CASSPRTTQYF.

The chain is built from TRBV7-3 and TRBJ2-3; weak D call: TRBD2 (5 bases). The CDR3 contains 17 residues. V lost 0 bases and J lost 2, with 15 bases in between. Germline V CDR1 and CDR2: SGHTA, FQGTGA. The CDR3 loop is CASSLTGSEGVTDTQYF. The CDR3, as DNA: TGTGCCAGCAGCTTAACGGGGTCTGAGGGAGTCACAGATACGCAGTATTTT.

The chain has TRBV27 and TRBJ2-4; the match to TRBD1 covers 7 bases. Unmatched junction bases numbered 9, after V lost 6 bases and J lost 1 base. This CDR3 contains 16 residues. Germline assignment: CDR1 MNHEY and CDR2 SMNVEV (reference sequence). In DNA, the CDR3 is TGTGCCAGCAGCAGTGACAGGGCGGAGGCCAAAAACATTCAGTACTTC. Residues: CASSSDRAEAKNIQYF.

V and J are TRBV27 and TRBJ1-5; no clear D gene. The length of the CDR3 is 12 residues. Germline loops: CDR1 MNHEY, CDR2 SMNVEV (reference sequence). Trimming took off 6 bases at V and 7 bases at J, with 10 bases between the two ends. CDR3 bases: TGTGCCAGCAGCTCGGTGGGGCAGCCCCAGCATTTT. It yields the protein CASSSVGQPQHF.

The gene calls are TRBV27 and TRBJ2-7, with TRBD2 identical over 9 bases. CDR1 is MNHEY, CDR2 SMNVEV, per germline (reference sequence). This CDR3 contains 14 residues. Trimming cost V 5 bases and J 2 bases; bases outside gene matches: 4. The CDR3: CASSPGTSPYEQYF. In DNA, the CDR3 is TGTGCCAGCAGTCCCGGGACTAGCCCCTACGAGCAGTACTTC.

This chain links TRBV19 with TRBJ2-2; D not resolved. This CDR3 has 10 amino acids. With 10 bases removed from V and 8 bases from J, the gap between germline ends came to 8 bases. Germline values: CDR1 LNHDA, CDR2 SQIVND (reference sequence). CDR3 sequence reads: CATLGGELFF. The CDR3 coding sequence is TGTGCCACCCTGGGTGGGGAGCTGTTTTTT. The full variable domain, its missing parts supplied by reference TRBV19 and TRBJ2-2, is DGGITQSPKYLFRKEGQNVTLSCEQNLNHDAMYWYRQDPGQGLRLIYYSQIVNDFQKGDIAEGYSVSREKKESFPLTVTSAQKNPTAFYLCATLGGELFFGEGSRLTVL.

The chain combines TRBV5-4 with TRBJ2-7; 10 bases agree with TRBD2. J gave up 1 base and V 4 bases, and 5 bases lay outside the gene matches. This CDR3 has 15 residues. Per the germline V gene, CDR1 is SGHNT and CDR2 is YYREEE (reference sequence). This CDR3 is CASSTKTSGSYEQYF. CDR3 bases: TGTGCCAGCAGCACAAAGACTAGCGGGTCCTACGAGCAGTACTTC. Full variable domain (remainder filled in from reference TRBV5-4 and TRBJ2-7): ETGVTQSPTHLIKTRGQQVTLRCSSQSGHNTVSWYQQALGQGPQFIFQYYREEENGRGNFPPRFSGLQFPNYSSELNVNALELDDSALYLCASSTKTSGSYEQYFGPGTRLTVT.

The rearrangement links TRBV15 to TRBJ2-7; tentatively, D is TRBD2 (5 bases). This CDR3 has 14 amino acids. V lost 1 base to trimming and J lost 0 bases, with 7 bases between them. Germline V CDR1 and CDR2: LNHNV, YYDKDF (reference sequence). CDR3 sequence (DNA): TGTGCCACCAGCAGAGGGGCGGGCTCCTACGAGCAGTACTTC. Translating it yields CATSRGAGSYEQYF.

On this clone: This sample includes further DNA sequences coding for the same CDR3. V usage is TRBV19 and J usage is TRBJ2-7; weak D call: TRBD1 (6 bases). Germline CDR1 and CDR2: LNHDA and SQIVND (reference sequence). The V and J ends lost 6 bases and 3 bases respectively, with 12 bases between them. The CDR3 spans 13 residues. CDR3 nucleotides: TGTGCCAGTAGCTCTGGGGGCGTCTACGAGCAGTACTTC. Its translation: CASSSGGVYEQYF.

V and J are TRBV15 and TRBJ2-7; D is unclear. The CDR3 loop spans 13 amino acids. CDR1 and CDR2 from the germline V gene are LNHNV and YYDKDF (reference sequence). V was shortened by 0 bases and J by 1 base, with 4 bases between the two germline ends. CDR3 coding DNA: TGTGCCACCAGCAGAGATCAGTCCTACGAGCAGTACTTC. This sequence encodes CATSRDQSYEQYF.

This CDR3 is CASATDRGGHNQPQHF. CDR3 bases: TGTGCTAGTGCCACCGACAGGGGCGGGCACAATCAGCCCCAGCATTTT. The V gene is TRBV12-5, the J gene TRBJ1-5; 8 bases agree with TRBD1. CDR1 is LGHNT, CDR2 FRNRAP, per germline. The CDR3 sequence is 16 residues long. The ends lost 7 bases at V and 3 bases at J; junction bases unmatched: 11.

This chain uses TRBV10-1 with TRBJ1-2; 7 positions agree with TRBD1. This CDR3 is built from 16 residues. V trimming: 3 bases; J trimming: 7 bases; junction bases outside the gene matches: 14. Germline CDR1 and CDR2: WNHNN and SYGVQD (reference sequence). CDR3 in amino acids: CASSDLTPRGRGGYTF. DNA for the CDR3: TGCGCCAGCAGTGACCTTACCCCCAGGGGGAGGGGTGGCTACACCTTC.

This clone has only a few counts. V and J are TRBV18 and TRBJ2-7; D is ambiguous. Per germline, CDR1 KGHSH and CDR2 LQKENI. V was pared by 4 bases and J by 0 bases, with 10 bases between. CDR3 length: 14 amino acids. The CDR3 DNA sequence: TGTGCCAGCTCACTCTCGGGTGTCTCCTACGAGCAGTACTTC. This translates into CASSLSGVSYEQYF.

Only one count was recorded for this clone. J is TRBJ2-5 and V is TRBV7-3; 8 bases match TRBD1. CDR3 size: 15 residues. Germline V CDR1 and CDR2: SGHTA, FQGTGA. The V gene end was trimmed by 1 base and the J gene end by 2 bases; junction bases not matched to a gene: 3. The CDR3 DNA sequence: TGTGCCAGCAGCTTAAACAGGGGGTCACAAGAGACCCAGTACTTC. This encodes CASSLNRGSQETQYF. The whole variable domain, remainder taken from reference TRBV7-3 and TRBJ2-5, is GAGVSQTPSNKVTEKGKYVELRCDPISGHTALYWYRQSLGQGPEFLIYFQGTGAADDSGLPNDRFFAVRPEGSVSTLKIQRTERGDSAVYLCASSLNRGSQETQYFGPGTRLLVL.

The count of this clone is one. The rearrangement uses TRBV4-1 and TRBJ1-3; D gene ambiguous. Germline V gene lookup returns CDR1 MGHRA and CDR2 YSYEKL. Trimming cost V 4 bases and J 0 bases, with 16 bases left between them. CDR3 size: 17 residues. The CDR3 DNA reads TGCGCCAGCAGCCTGCCGCCGGGCCGGAGCTCTGGAAACACCATATATTTT. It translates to CASSLPPGRSSGNTIYF.

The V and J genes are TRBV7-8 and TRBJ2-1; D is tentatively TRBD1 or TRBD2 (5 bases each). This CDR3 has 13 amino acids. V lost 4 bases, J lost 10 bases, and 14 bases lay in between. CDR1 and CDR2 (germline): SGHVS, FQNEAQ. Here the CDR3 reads CASSSTRGWEQFF. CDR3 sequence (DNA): TGTGCCAGCAGCTCAACGAGGGGATGGGAGCAGTTCTTC.

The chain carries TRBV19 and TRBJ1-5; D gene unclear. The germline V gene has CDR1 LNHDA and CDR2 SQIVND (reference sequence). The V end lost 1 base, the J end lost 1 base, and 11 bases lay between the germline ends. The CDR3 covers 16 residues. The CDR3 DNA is TGTGCCAGTAGTATAGCCTCGAGGCTGAGCAATCAGCCCCAGCATTTT. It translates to CASSIASRLSNQPQHF.

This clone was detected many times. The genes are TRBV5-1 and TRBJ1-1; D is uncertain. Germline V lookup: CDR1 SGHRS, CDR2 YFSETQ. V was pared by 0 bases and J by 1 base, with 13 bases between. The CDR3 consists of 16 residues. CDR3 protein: CASSLGDRTGNTEAFF. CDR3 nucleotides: TGCGCCAGCAGCTTGGGTGACCGGACGGGGAACACTGAAGCTTTCTTT.

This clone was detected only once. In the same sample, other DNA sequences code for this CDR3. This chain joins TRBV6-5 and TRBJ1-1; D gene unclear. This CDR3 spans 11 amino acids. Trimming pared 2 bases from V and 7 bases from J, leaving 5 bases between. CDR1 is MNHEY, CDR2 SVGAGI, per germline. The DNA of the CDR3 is TGTGCCAGCAGTTACGGCGGTGAAGCTTTCTTT. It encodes CASSYGGEAFF.

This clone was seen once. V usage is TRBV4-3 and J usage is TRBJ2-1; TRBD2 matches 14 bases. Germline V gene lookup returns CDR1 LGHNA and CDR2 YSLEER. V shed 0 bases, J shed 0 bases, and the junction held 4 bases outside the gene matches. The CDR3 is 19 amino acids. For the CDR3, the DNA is TGCGCCAGCAGCCAAGAACTCGGACTAGCGGGAGGCTCCTACAATGAGCAGTTCTTC. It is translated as CASSQELGLAGGSYNEQFF.

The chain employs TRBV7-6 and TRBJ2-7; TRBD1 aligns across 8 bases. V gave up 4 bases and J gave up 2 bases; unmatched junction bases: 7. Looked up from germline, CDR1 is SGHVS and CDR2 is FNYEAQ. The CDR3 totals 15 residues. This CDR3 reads CASSSGTGITYEQYF. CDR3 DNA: TGTGCCAGCAGCTCCGGGACAGGAATAACCTACGAGCAGTACTTC.

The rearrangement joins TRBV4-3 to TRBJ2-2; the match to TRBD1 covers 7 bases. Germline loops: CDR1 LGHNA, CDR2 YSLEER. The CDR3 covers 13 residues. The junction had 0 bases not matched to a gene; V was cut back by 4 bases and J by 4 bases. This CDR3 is CASSRTGTGELFF. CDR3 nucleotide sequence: TGCGCCAGCAGCCGGACAGGCACCGGGGAGCTGTTTTTT.

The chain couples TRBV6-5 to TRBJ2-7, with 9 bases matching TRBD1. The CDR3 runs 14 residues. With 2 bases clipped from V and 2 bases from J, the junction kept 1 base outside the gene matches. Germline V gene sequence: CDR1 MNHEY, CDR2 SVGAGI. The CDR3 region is CASSYRDRAYEQYF. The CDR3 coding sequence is TGTGCCAGCAGTTACCGGGACAGGGCCTACGAGCAGTACTTC.

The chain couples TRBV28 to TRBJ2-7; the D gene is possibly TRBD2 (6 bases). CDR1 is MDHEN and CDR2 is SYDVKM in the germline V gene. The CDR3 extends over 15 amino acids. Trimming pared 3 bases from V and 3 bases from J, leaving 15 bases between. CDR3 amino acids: CASSLIVGGDYEQYF. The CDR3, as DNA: TGTGCCAGCAGTTTGATCGTCGGGGGAGACTACGAGCAGTACTTC.